A single sample is the source of the 14 T cell receptor beta chains below, sequenced in a study of blood T cell repertoires in COVID-19. Sequencing was performed with immunoSEQ multiplex PCR; in TCRdb, only in-frame clones are kept and a portion is missing. The sample lists 350,000 or so clones; more than 70% were seen once. The sample consisted of peripheral blood. These receptors all stem from a woman aged 55 to 70 with COVID-19, enrolled during active disease.

The CDR3 loop reads CASSLRGTLGRWGQDDYGYTF. The CDR3 bases are TGCGCCAGCAGCTTGAGGGGTACTTTGGGTCGGTGGGGACAAGATGACTATGGCTACACCTTC. The rearrangement links TRBV5-1 to TRBJ1-2; D perhaps matches TRBD1 (6 bases). The germline CDR1 and CDR2 sequences are SGHRS and YFSETQ. Trimming pared 1 base from V and 3 bases from J, leaving 31 bases between. The CDR3 extends over 21 amino acids.

This clone was detected a few times. Because the CDR3's place on the DNA is in doubt, the DNA is left out and the CDR3 is given as listed by TCRdb. The J gene is TRBJ1-1, the V gene TRBV5-6; the table assigns TRBD1, which was not confirmed against the DNA. Germline values: CDR1 SGHDT, CDR2 YYEEEE. The CDR3 length equals 12 residues, ends included. The chain's CDR3 is CASSLFGTGSFF.

This clone was seen more than once but under ten times. The rearrangement joins TRBV6-5 to TRBJ1-1; D may be TRBD1 (6 bases). There are 13 residues in the CDR3. Germline V gene sequence: CDR1 MNHEY, CDR2 SVGAGI. Trimming took off 2 bases at V and 7 bases at J, with 11 bases between the two ends. The CDR3 nucleotides are TGTGCCAGCAGTTACGACCAGGGGAGTGAAGCTTTCTTT. Translated: CASSYDQGSEAFF.

This clone was counted a few times. The V gene is TRBV7-3, the J gene TRBJ2-1, with 10 bases matching TRBD1. Germline CDR1 SGHTA, CDR2 FQGTGA. This CDR3 is 14 amino acids long. V dropped 4 bases and J dropped 6; count of bases not matched to a gene: 3. The DNA of the CDR3 is TGTGCCAGCAGCTCCCGGACAGGGGGCAATGAGCAGTTCTTC. It is translated as CASSSRTGGNEQFF.

To note about this clone: At one of its ends the junction is not consistent with the germline gene, which may arise from a read error. J is TRBJ1-1 and V is TRBV7-8, with a tentative D call TRBD1 (6 bases). The CDR3 is 13 residues long. Germline V gives CDR1 SGHVS, CDR2 FQNEAQ. CDR3 bases: TGTGCCAGCAGCTTGGGGGGGCGGGTCGACATGCTCTTT. Translated, it gives CASSLGGRVDMLF.

The genes are TRBV4-1 and TRBJ2-3, with D tentatively TRBD2 (6 bases). V lost 0 bases, J lost 5 bases, and 12 bases lay in between. The CDR3 runs to 15 residues. Per the germline V gene, CDR1 is MGHRA and CDR2 is YSYEKL. The CDR3 spells CASSQDLGGKDTQYF. As DNA, the CDR3 is TGCGCCAGCAGCCAAGATCTAGGAGGGAAAGATACGCAGTATTTT.

J is TRBJ2-1 and V is TRBV4-2; D is perhaps TRBD1 (6 bases). Looked up from germline, CDR1 is LGHNA and CDR2 is YNFKEQ. This CDR3 has 16 amino acids. Between the trimmed V and J ends, which lost 0 bases and 4 bases, there was a span of 13 bases. The CDR3 is CASSQDLADSYNEQFF. The CDR3 region has the DNA TGTGCCAGCAGCCAAGATCTGGCGGACAGTTACAATGAGCAGTTCTTC.

The chain carries TRBV18 and TRBJ1-6; 7 bases are a match to TRBD1. V lost 2 bases to trimming and J lost 6 bases; unmatched junction nucleotides: 4. The CDR3 sequence is 15 residues long. CDR1 KGHSH and CDR2 LQKENI come from the germline V gene. The CDR3 DNA reads TGTGCCAGCTCACCAGGACAGGCGGGTAATTCACCCCTCCACTTT. Translated: CASSPGQAGNSPLHF.

This clone was seen just once. This chain joins TRBV6-1 and TRBJ2-7, with D perhaps matching TRBD1 (5 bases). V was clipped by 0 bases and J by 2 bases, with 8 bases between them. In germline, CDR1 is MNHNS, CDR2 SASEGT. The CDR3 totals 14 residues. CDR3 DNA: TGTGCCAGCAGTGAAGCTGACAGAGCCTACGAGCAGTACTTC. Its translation is CASSEADRAYEQYF.

The chain carries TRBV28 and TRBJ2-6; 7 bases are shared with TRBD2. In germline, CDR1 is MDHEN, CDR2 SYDVKM. Trimming removed 4 bases from V and 0 bases from J; junction bases left unmatched: 15. The CDR3 runs 20 residues. The CDR3 region is CASSSGGGALPYSGANVLTF. The CDR3 nucleotides read TGTGCCAGCAGTTCGGGAGGCGGGGCACTGCCATACTCTGGGGCCAACGTCCTGACTTTC.

The chain is built from TRBV6-5 and TRBJ2-4; D call uncertain. Trimming removed 10 bases at V and 9 bases at J, with 19 bases between. CDR3 size: 13 residues. In germline, CDR1 is MNHEY, CDR2 SVGAGI. The CDR3 here is CATKRGDLSIQYF. The DNA of the CDR3 is TGTGCCACTAAACGCGGAGACTTAAGCATTCAGTACTTC.

The chain couples TRBV6-5 to TRBJ1-1; 9 bases map to TRBD1. Germline-derived CDR1 and CDR2 are MNHEY and SVGAGI. Trimming at V came to 6 bases and at J to 7 bases, leaving 9 bases not matched to a gene. The length of the CDR3 is 14 residues. DNA of the CDR3: TGTGCCAGCAGAAAACAGGGGGCCGGGGATGAAGCTTTCTTT. Encoded protein: CASRKQGAGDEAFF.

The J gene is TRBJ2-3, the V gene TRBV5-6, with 8 positions matching TRBD2. The CDR3 is 16 amino acids. Unmatched junction bases numbered 12, after V lost 6 bases and J lost 3 bases. Germline V gives CDR1 SGHDT, CDR2 YYEEEE. CDR3 residues: CASTGLAMGRTDTQYF. In nucleotides, the CDR3 is TGTGCCAGCACCGGACTAGCAATGGGAAGGACAGATACGCAGTATTTT.

CDR3 sequence reads: CASTNRESANGYTF. CDR3 nucleotides: TGTGCCTCAACAAACCGGGAGTCCGCGAATGGCTACACCTTC. The V and J genes are TRBV6-5 and TRBJ1-2; no clear D gene. V lost 11 bases and J 6 bases, leaving 22 bases between the germline ends. CDR1 and CDR2 (germline): MNHEY, SVGAGI. The CDR3 sequence is 14 residues long.